Sequencing of this T cell receptor beta chain was carried out in a study of T cell repertoires in cytomegalovirus infection. Overall study results and limits: The cumulative frequency of public TCR beta families identified carriers of CMV plus the relevant HLA.

V gave up 1 base and J gave up 2 bases, with 14 bases separating them. This CDR3 is 16 amino acids long. The germline CDR1 and CDR2 sequences are SEHNR and FQNEAQ (reference sequence). This clonotype was observed a handful of times. Antigen specificity is unknown. TCRdb passed the reads through MiXCR, listing each CDR3 protein once. The table lists 650,000 to 900,000 distinct CDR3 sequences, about 27% of them singletons. Sequencing used cultured CD8+ T cells from PBMCs, obtained from culture after CMV antigen stimulation. The TCR sequence derives from a human donor in good health (CMV status not recorded). Some clones in this sample may be carry-over from other donors' samples. The rearrangement links TRBV7-9 to TRBJ2-5; perhaps TRBD1 as D (6 bases). The DNA of the CDR3 is TGTGCCAGCAGCTTAGATTGGGACATGGATCAAGAGACCCAGTACTTC. This encodes CASSLDWDMDQETQYF.